This T cell receptor beta chain was recorded in a study of neurological immune-mediated disorders. The CDR3 is 16 amino acids. Germline CDR1 is MNHEY and CDR2 is SVGAGI. Germline trimming cut 6 bases from V and 5 bases from J; bases unmatched to any gene: 10. Regarding the study as a whole: Patients with HTLV-1-associated myelopathy showed the most TCR clonal expansion. Those with multiple sclerosis showed the least, falling below healthy controls.

5'RACE generated cDNA with 10-nucleotide random UMIs. TCRdb re-derived calls from the 5' RACE reads in MiXCR, one entry per CDR3 protein. Among some 29,000 distinct CDR3 sequences listed, roughly 12% were seen once. This clonotype was observed many times. Its antigen is still unknown. V and J are TRBV6-5 and TRBJ2-5; 12 bases are a match to TRBD2. The receptor's source is a woman aged 55-69 years in good health. Input material: PBMCs. CDR3 DNA sequence: TGTGCCAGCAGACTTACTAGCGGGGGGTTGGGGGAGACCCAGTACTTC. Translating it yields CASRLTSGGLGETQYF.